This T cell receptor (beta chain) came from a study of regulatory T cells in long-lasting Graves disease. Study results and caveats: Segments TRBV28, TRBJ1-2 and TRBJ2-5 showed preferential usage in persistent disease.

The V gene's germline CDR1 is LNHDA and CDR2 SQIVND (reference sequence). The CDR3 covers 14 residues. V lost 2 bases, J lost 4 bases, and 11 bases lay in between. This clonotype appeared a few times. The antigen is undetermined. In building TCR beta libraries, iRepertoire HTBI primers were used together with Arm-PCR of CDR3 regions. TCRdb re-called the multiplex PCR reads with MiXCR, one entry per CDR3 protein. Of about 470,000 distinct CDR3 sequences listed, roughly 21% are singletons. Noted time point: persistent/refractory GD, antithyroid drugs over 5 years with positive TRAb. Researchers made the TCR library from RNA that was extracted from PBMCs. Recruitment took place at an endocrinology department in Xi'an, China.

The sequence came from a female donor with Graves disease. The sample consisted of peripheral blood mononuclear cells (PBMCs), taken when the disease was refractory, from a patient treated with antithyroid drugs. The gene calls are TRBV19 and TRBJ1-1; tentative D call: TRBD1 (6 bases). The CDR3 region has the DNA TGTGCCAGTAGTATATCCAGGGGAGGCACTGAAGCTTTCTTT. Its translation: CASSISRGGTEAFF.